This TCR beta chain is from a study of Ad26.COV2.S vaccination and SARS-CoV-2 variants. Study results and caveats: A substantial breadth of spike-specific CD8+ and CD4+ T cell responses after vaccination has been reported. Assessments of TCR breadth and depth may have underestimated the total T cell responses. Placebo recipients trailed vaccine recipients in spike-specific TCR breadth. Similar non-spike TCR breadth was seen in vaccine and placebo recipients.

Details on this clone: As yet, its antigen is unknown.

The length of the CDR3 is 14 residues. The J segment lost 4 bases and the V segment lost 6 bases, leaving 8 bases of the junction unmatched. Germline V gene lookup returns CDR1 SGHNT and CDR2 YYREEE (reference sequence). The protocol was immunoSEQ multiplex PCR, while the TCRdb copy is restricted to in-frame clones and leaves out a portion. The table records roughly 100,000 clones, 60% to 85% of them present only once. This specimen was peripheral blood, taken after recovery from COVID-19. This TCR was sampled from a human donor who had recovered from COVID-19. The chain combines TRBV5-4 with TRBJ1-1; 8 nucleotides line up with TRBD1. CDR3 sequence reads: CASNPDRESTEAFF. The CDR3 DNA sequence: TGTGCCAGCAACCCGGACAGGGAGAGCACTGAAGCTTTCTTT.